The 30 T cell receptor beta chains reported below all come from one sample, sequenced in a study of a mutant IDH1 vaccine in newly diagnosed glioma. The table came from immunoSEQ multiplex PCR; TCRdb's copy has only in-frame clones and leaves some out. Altogether about 94,000 clones are present, around nine tenths being singletons, with the ten largest covering roughly 0.74%. These receptors' targets are unknown. Indicated time point: week 47, end of study. Vaccine doses each comprised 300 ug of mutant IDH1 20-mer peptide, with topical imiquimod. The sample here was PBMCs, taken from a glioma patient whose treatment included an IDH1 peptide vaccine. These receptors came from a woman aged 45-59 years with glioma.

The chain joins TRBV10-1 to TRBJ1-1; 9 positions match TRBD1. There are 16 residues in the CDR3. The trim removed 2 bases at V and 6 bases at J, leaving 10 bases unmatched. CDR1 and CDR2 from the germline V gene are WNHNN and SYGVQD (reference sequence). CDR3 DNA: TGCGCCAGCAGTGAGGGCCAACCGGGACAGGGAGCTGAAGCTTTCTTT. Amino acid sequence: CASSEGQPGQGAEAFF.

The genes are TRBV19 and TRBJ1-2, with 9 bases lining up with TRBD1. The CDR3 contains 12 residues. The germline V gene encodes CDR1 LNHDA and CDR2 SQIVND (reference sequence). J lost 8 bases, V lost 8 bases, and 6 bases had no gene match. This CDR3 is CASAGTGSGYTF. The CDR3 nucleotides read TGTGCCAGTGCCGGGACAGGGAGCGGCTACACCTTC. Full variable domain (rest looked up from reference TRBV19 and TRBJ1-2): DGGITQSPKYLFRKEGQNVTLSCEQNLNHDAMYWYRQDPGQGLRLIYYSQIVNDFQKGDIAEGYSVSREKKESFPLTVTSAQKNPTAFYLCASAGTGSGYTFGSGTRLTVV.

The rearrangement joins TRBV27 to TRBJ1-3, with D maybe TRBD1 (5 bases). With 8 bases removed from V and 0 bases from J, the gap between germline ends came to 17 bases. The CDR3 is made up of 16 amino acids. Per the germline V gene, CDR1 is MNHEY and CDR2 is SMNVEV (reference sequence). The CDR3 DNA reads as TGTGCCAGCTCTTGGGGGGTCCCAGTCTCTGGAAACACCATATATTTT. Encoded protein: CASSWGVPVSGNTIYF.

The chain combines TRBV29-1 with TRBJ1-2; TRBD1 matches 7 bases. Losses at the gene ends were 7 bases for V and 8 bases for J; bases not matched to a gene: 16. Germline assignment: CDR1 SQVTM and CDR2 ANQGSEA. The CDR3 loop spans 14 amino acids. In DNA form, the CDR3 reads TGCAGCGCTGCGATCCCGACAGGGTCGGTCGGCTACACCTTC. Encoded protein: CSAAIPTGSVGYTF.

The chain couples TRBV9 to TRBJ2-5; 8 bases map to TRBD2. Germline V CDR1 and CDR2: SGDLS, YYNGEE. The CDR3 length is 15 residues. After removal of 0 bases from V and 5 bases from J, the junction contained 6 bases not matched to a gene. CDR3: CASSVGAGDWETQYF. In DNA, the CDR3 is TGTGCCAGCAGCGTAGGAGCGGGAGATTGGGAGACCCAGTACTTC. The entire variable domain, with the rest obtained from reference TRBV9 and TRBJ2-5, is as follows: DSGVTQTPKHLITATGQRVTLRCSPRSGDLSVYWYQQSLDQGLQFLIQYYNGEERAKGNILERFSAQQFPDLHSELNLSSLELGDSALYFCASSVGAGDWETQYFGPGTRLLVL.

This chain uses TRBV28 with TRBJ1-3; 7 bases map to TRBD1. CDR3 length: 14 amino acids. Trimming at V came to 7 bases and at J to 4 bases, leaving 7 bases not matched to a gene. Germline V gene lookup returns CDR1 MDHEN and CDR2 SYDVKM. Written as DNA, the CDR3 is TGTGCCAGCAAAAAGACAGGGAGGGGAAACACCATATATTTT. Its protein product is CASKKTGRGNTIYF.

The chain has TRBV6-6 and TRBJ2-7; D gene uncertain. The CDR3 contains 13 residues. Germline V gene data show CDR1 as MNHNY and CDR2 as SVGAGI (reference sequence). V was cut by 6 bases and J by 0 bases, with 9 bases left in between. CDR3 protein: CASRISDSYEQYF. DNA for the CDR3: TGTGCCAGCAGGATCAGCGACTCCTACGAGCAGTACTTC.

CDR3: CASRGQGAKPQHF. CDR3 sequence (DNA): TGTGCCAGCAGGGGACAGGGGGCGAAGCCCCAGCATTTT. The chain is built from TRBV2 and TRBJ1-5, with TRBD1 identical over 12 bases. Germline CDR1 SNHLY, CDR2 FYNNEI. V was clipped by 6 bases and J by 8 bases; unmatched bases: 2. The CDR3 covers 13 residues. The entire variable domain, with the rest obtained from reference TRBV2 and TRBJ1-5, is as follows: EPEVTQTPSHQVTQMGQEVILRCVPISNHLYFYWYRQILGQKVEFLVSFYNNEISEKSEIFDDQFSVERPDGSNFTLKIRSTKLEDSAMYFCASRGQGAKPQHFGDGTRLSIL.

The V gene is TRBV10-3, the J gene TRBJ2-1, with 9 positions matching TRBD1. The J segment lost 0 bases and the V segment lost 7 bases, leaving 13 bases of the junction unmatched. Germline V lookup: CDR1 ENHRY, CDR2 SYGVKD. CDR3 length equals 18 residues. In DNA form, the CDR3 reads TGTGCCATCAAAACAGGGGGCTTAGCGCCGAGCTCCTACAATGAGCAGTTCTTC. Protein product: CAIKTGGLAPSSYNEQFF.

The chain combines TRBV2 with TRBJ2-1; D not resolved. There are 13 residues in the CDR3. Germline CDR1 and CDR2: SNHLY and FYNNEI. V was cut by 2 bases and J by 7 bases, with 9 bases left in between. CDR3 residues: CASSENSLNEQFF. The CDR3 bases are TGTGCCAGCAGTGAAAATAGCCTGAATGAGCAGTTCTTC.

The chain employs TRBV2 and TRBJ1-5, with 7 bases lining up with TRBD1. Trimming removed 4 bases from V and 1 base from J; junction bases left unmatched: 4. The germline gives CDR1 SNHLY, CDR2 FYNNEI. CDR3 size: 15 residues. CDR3 protein: CASSVQGQSNQPQHF. The CDR3 DNA is TGTGCCAGCAGTGTACAGGGACAGAGCAATCAGCCCCAGCATTTT.

This clone was detected only a few times. This rearrangement joins TRBV30 to TRBJ1-4; maybe TRBD1 (6 bases). V was cut by 0 bases and J by 13 bases, with 15 bases left in between. The germline V gene encodes CDR1 GTSNPN and CDR2 SVGIG (reference sequence). CDR3 size: 13 residues. CDR3 nucleotide sequence: TGTGCCTGGAGTGTAGGGGGAACTGAAGGACTGTTTTTT. Its protein product is CAWSVGGTEGLFF.

This rearrangement joins TRBV6-1 to TRBJ1-4; maybe TRBD1 (5 bases). Germline assignment: CDR1 MNHNS and CDR2 SASEGT. V was cut by 8 bases and J by 4 bases, with 11 bases left in between. The CDR3 has 13 residues. Here the CDR3 reads CASRRDLNEKLFF. CDR3 DNA sequence: TGTGCCAGCCGTAGGGACCTTAATGAAAAACTGTTTTTT.

The chain carries TRBV29-1 and TRBJ2-1; D not resolved. The V gene's germline CDR1 is SQVTM and CDR2 ANQGSEA. This CDR3 is built from 11 residues. CDR3 sequence (DNA): TGCAGTCTTAGCCGACTGAATGAGCAGTTCTTC. Its protein product is CSLSRLNEQFF.

The chain carries TRBV9 and TRBJ2-1; TRBD2 matches 8 bases. Germline loops: CDR1 SGDLS, CDR2 YYNGEE. With V trimmed by 3 bases and J by 10 bases, 15 bases remained unmatched. The CDR3 extends over 16 amino acids. CDR3: CASSDRLAGPTWEQFF. The CDR3 DNA reads TGTGCCAGCAGCGATCGCCTAGCGGGCCCCACTTGGGAGCAGTTCTTC.

The rearrangement links TRBV9 to TRBJ2-2, with TRBD2 matching 7 bases. The junction had 8 bases not matched to a gene; V was cut back by 3 bases and J by 3 bases. CDR1 is SGDLS and CDR2 is YYNGEE in the germline V gene. This CDR3 contains 16 residues. CDR3 sequence (DNA): TGTGCCAGCAGCGCTGCTAGCGGTTATTACACCGGGGAGCTGTTTTTT. Translating it yields CASSAASGYYTGELFF.

The rearrangement joins TRBV28 to TRBJ2-5, with TRBD2 identical over 12 bases. This CDR3 region has 16 residues. Germline-derived CDR1 and CDR2 are MDHEN and SYDVKM. Trimming removed 5 bases from V and 1 base from J; junction bases left unmatched: 5. CDR3 sequence reads: CASSIRLAGAQETQYF. DNA for the CDR3: TGTGCCAGCAGTATCCGACTAGCGGGAGCCCAAGAGACCCAGTACTTC.

The chain links TRBV2 to TRBJ2-7; no clear D. The CDR3 is made up of 12 amino acids. Per germline, CDR1 SNHLY and CDR2 FYNNEI. V was cut by 6 bases and J by 5 bases, with 11 bases left in between. CDR3 protein: CASRESSDEQYF. The CDR3 coding sequence is TGTGCCAGCAGGGAGTCTTCGGACGAGCAGTACTTC. The entire variable domain, with the rest obtained from reference TRBV2 and TRBJ2-7, is as follows: EPEVTQTPSHQVTQMGQEVILRCVPISNHLYFYWYRQILGQKVEFLVSFYNNEISEKSEIFDDQFSVERPDGSNFTLKIRSTKLEDSAMYFCASRESSDEQYFGPGTRLTVT.

J is TRBJ2-5 and V is TRBV11-2; 9 bases are shared with TRBD1. The closer fit of TRBJ2-7 to the DNA end suggests the J call may be wrong. CDR1 and CDR2 from the germline V gene are SGHAT and FQNNGV. The length of the CDR3 is 16 residues. CDR3 residues: CASSLLWGQGSHEQYF. In DNA form, the CDR3 reads TGTGCCAGCAGCTTACTCTGGGGACAGGGTAGCCACGAGCAGTACTTC.

This chain links TRBV7-3 with TRBJ1-1; 8 nucleotides align to TRBD1. The trim removed 0 bases at V and 1 base at J, leaving 4 bases unmatched. CDR1 and CDR2 from the germline V gene are SGHTA and FQGTGA. The CDR3 has 16 residues. The CDR3 protein is CASSLTATGGNTEAFF. CDR3 DNA sequence: TGTGCCAGCAGCTTAACAGCCACAGGGGGGAACACTGAAGCTTTCTTT.

V and J are TRBV4-1 and TRBJ2-7, with TRBD1 identical over 8 bases. Germline-derived CDR1 and CDR2 are MGHRA and YSYEKL. The ends lost 5 bases at V and 7 bases at J; junction bases unmatched: 7. The CDR3 is 13 amino acids. The CDR3 nucleotides read TGCGCCAGCAGCATTCGGACAGGGCATGAGCAGTACTTC. Translating it yields CASSIRTGHEQYF.

The chain couples TRBV5-4 to TRBJ1-5; D not resolved. Per the germline V gene, CDR1 is SGHNT and CDR2 is YYREEE (reference sequence). This CDR3 comprises 15 residues. Trimming pared 4 bases from V and 0 bases from J, leaving 11 bases between. The CDR3 region is CASSQGASSNQPQHF. Here the CDR3 DNA reads TGTGCCAGCAGCCAAGGAGCATCTAGCAATCAGCCCCAGCATTTT.

This sequence joins TRBV7-8 and TRBJ2-3; a weak D match, TRBD2 (5 bases). The CDR3 is 17 residues long. Per germline, CDR1 SGHVS and CDR2 FQNEAQ. V was shortened by 4 bases and J by 6 bases, with 23 bases between the two germline ends. The chain's CDR3 is CASSSPNGVLLPDTQYF. The CDR3, as DNA: TGTGCCAGCAGCTCCCCGAACGGGGTGCTACTTCCCGATACGCAGTATTTT.

The rearrangement joins TRBV6-5 to TRBJ1-3; a weak D match, TRBD1 (5 bases). The CDR3 has 14 amino acids. Between the trimmed V and J ends, which lost 2 bases and 4 bases, there was a span of 9 bases. From germline, CDR1 is MNHEY and CDR2 SVGAGI. CDR3 coding DNA: TGTGCCAGCAGTTACCTAGGGGCCGGAAACACCATATATTTT. Its translation is CASSYLGAGNTIYF.

The gene calls are TRBV5-6 and TRBJ1-2, with TRBD1 as a possible D gene (5 bases). CDR1 and CDR2 from the germline V gene are SGHDT and YYEEEE. Trimming left V 4 bases short and J 7 bases short, with 17 bases between. This CDR3 is 14 amino acids long. CDR3 amino acids: CASSAGTGTFGYTF. The DNA of the CDR3 is TGTGCCAGCAGCGCCGGGACGGGGACGTTTGGCTACACCTTC.

The rearrangement links TRBV5-1 to TRBJ2-7, with a tentative D call TRBD2 (5 bases). V dropped 1 base and J dropped 0 bases, with 17 bases sitting between them. From germline, CDR1 is SGHRS and CDR2 YFSETQ. The CDR3 is made up of 17 amino acids. CDR3: CASSLLPGGPSSYEQYF. The CDR3 region has the DNA TGCGCCAGCAGCTTGCTTCCAGGCGGGCCCAGCTCCTACGAGCAGTACTTC.

The rearrangement joins TRBV18 to TRBJ1-5, with 7 bases lining up with TRBD1. The CDR3 runs to 18 residues. The V gene's germline CDR1 is KGHSH and CDR2 LQKENI. Trimming removed 1 base from V and 1 base from J; junction bases left unmatched: 10. The DNA for the CDR3 is TGTGCCAGCTCACCACTGGAGTTAGGGGGCGGAAGCAATCAGCCCCAGCATTTT. Protein product: CASSPLELGGGSNQPQHF.

This chain links TRBV6-1 with TRBJ2-2; no firm D call. Germline V gene sequence: CDR1 MNHNS, CDR2 SASEGT. This CDR3 is built from 13 residues. The ends were cut back, 4 bases at V and 1 base at J, with 4 bases in the middle. The CDR3 DNA reads TGTGCCAGCAGTGTGCGGAACACCGGGGAGCTGTTTTTT. This sequence encodes CASSVRNTGELFF.

The V call is TRBV28, the J call TRBJ1-2, with D possibly matching TRBD1 (6 bases). Per the germline V gene, CDR1 is MDHEN and CDR2 is SYDVKM. CDR3 length: 12 residues. V lost 3 bases, J lost 5 bases, and 7 bases lay in between. The CDR3 DNA sequence: TGTGCCAGCAGTTTTACAGGGTATGGCTACACCTTC. It codes for CASSFTGYGYTF.

The V call is TRBV11-2, the J call TRBJ2-7; 9 nucleotides line up with TRBD1. V was pared by 5 bases and J by 3 bases, with 5 bases of the junction left unmatched. The germline gives CDR1 SGHAT, CDR2 FQNNGV. The CDR3 is 14 amino acids. The CDR3 region is CASSGHRGLYEQYF. The CDR3 DNA reads TGTGCCAGCAGCGGACACAGGGGGCTCTACGAGCAGTACTTC.